The entry below describes one T cell receptor (beta chain). The data are from a study of CD8 T cells in Susac syndrome. TEMRA cells were FACS-enriched, with CD8+ and CD4+ T cells isolated negatively. RNA amounts of 0.5 to 1 ug underwent reverse transcription with random hexamers. The method of amplification for TCR beta CDR3 was immunoSEQ multiplex PCR, covering 54 Vbeta and 13 Jbeta. TCRdb redid the calling of the immunoSEQ multiplex PCR reads with MiXCR, one entry per CDR3 protein. Of over 200,000 distinct CDR3 sequences in the sample, around 93% are singletons; the top ten hold just over 0.08%. This receptor was obtained from a human donor with multiple sclerosis. The sample comprised CD4+ T cells from PBMCs.

The CDR3 DNA sequence: TGCAGCTACGACCCCCCGACAGCAACTAATGAAAAACTGTTTTTT. Translation: CSYDPPTATNEKLFF. The rearrangement uses TRBV29-1 and TRBJ1-4, with TRBD1 as a possible D gene (5 bases). This CDR3 is 15 amino acids long. CDR1 and CDR2 (germline): SQVTM, ANQGSEA. With 8 bases removed from V and 0 bases from J, the gap between germline ends came to 16 bases.